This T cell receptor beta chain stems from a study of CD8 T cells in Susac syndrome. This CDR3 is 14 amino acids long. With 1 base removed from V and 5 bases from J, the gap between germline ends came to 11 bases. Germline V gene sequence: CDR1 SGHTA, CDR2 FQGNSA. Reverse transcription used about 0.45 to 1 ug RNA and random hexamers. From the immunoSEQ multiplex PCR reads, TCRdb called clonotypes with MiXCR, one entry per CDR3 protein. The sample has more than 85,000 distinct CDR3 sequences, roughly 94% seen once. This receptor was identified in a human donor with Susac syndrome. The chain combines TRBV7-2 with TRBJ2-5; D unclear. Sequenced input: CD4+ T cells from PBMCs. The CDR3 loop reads CASSLDGRAETQYF. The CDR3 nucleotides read TGTGCCAGCAGCTTAGATGGCCGTGCGGAGACCCAGTACTTC.